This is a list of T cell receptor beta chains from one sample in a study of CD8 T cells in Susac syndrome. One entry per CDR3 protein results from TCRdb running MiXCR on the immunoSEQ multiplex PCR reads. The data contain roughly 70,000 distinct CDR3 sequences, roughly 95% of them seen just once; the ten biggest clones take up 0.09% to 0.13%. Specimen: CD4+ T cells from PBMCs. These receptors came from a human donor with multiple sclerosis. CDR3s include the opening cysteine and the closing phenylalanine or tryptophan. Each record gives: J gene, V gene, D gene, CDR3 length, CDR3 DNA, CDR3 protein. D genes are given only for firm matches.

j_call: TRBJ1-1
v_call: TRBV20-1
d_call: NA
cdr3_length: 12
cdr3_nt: TGCAGCCGAGGGGAAATAGACACTGAAGCTTTCTTT
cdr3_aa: CSRGEIDTEAFF

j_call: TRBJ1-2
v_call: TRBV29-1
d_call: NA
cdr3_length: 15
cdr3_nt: TGCAGCGTTGGAGGGGCAGGGTGGGCCAACTATGGCTACACCTTC
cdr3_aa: CSVGGAGWANYGYTF

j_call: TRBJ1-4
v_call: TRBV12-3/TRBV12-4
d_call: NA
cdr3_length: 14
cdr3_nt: TGTGCCAGCAGTTTGGGGGCTGGAGGTGAAAAACTGTTTTTT
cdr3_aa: CASSLGAGGEKLFF

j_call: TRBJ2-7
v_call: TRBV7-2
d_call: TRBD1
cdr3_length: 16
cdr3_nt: TGTGCCAGCAGCCAAGGGGGCAGGGGGCTCATCTACGAGCAGTACTTC
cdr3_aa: CASSQGGRGLIYEQYF

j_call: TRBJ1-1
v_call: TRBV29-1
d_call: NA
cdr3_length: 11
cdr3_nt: TGCAGCGTTGACTCCCGAGGGGGAGCTTTCTTT
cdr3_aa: CSVDSRGGAFF

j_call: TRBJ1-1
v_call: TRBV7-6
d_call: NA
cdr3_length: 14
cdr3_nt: TGTGCCAGCAGCTTAGATGGGGCGCGGACTGAAGCTTTCTTT
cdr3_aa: CASSLDGARTEAFF

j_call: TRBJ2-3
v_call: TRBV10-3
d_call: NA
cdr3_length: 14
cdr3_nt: TGTGCCATCAGTGATCAGGGGCCCGCAGATACGCAGTATTTT
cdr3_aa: CAISDQGPADTQYF

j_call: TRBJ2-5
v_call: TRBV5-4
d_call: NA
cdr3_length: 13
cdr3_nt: TGTGCCAGCAGCTTTGCACGCCTGGAGACCCAGTACTTC
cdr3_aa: CASSFARLETQYF

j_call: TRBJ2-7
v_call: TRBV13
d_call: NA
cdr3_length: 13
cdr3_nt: TGTGCCAGCAGCTTTGCGGGCACCTACGAGCAGTACTTC
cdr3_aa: CASSFAGTYEQYF

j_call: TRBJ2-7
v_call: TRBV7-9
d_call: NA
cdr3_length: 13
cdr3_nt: TGTGCCAGCAGCTTATCCTTGTACTACGAGCAGTACTTC
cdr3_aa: CASSLSLYYEQYF